These 24 T cell receptor beta chains were sequenced from one sample in a study of T cell repertoires in cytomegalovirus infection. TCRdb reprocessed the reads via MiXCR and lists one record per CDR3 protein. The sample has about 230,000 distinct CDR3 sequences, approximately 7% seen once. The material sequenced was PBMCs. These receptors came from a human donor in good health (CMV status not recorded). Some clones in this sample may be carry-over from other donors' samples.

Ten or more counts support this clonotype. This sequence joins TRBV29-1 and TRBJ2-7; D might be TRBD2 (6 bases). The ends were cut back, 4 bases at V and 0 bases at J, with 7 bases in the middle. There are 12 residues in the CDR3. Germline CDR1 and CDR2: SQVTM and ANQGSEA. The chain's CDR3 is CSVAGSSYEQYF. CDR3 DNA: TGCAGCGTTGCCGGGAGCTCCTACGAGCAGTACTTC.

This clonotype was recorded many times. The CDR3 sequence is CSARHFRLAGTQETQYF. The DNA of the CDR3 is TGCAGTGCTAGGCATTTCAGACTAGCGGGGACCCAAGAGACCCAGTACTTC. This chain links TRBV20-1 with TRBJ2-5, with 11 positions matching TRBD2. The CDR3 consists of 17 residues. Germline CDR1 and CDR2: DFQATT and SNEGSKA (reference sequence). V gave up 3 bases and J gave up 1 base; unmatched junction bases: 10.

This clonotype came up a few times. The gene calls are TRBV29-1 and TRBJ2-2; D is ambiguous. The V end lost 6 bases, the J end lost 0 bases, and 14 bases lay between the germline ends. The CDR3 has 15 amino acids. Germline V gives CDR1 SQVTM, CDR2 ANQGSEA. The CDR3 nucleotides are TGCAGCGTGACCTATCCACACTCGAACACCGGGGAGCTGTTTTTT. Amino acids: CSVTYPHSNTGELFF.

This clonotype was found many times. The chain uses TRBV28 and TRBJ1-6, with 7 bases identical to TRBD1. The CDR3 extends over 15 amino acids. V dropped 2 bases and J dropped 9; count of bases not matched to a gene: 7. Looked up from germline, CDR1 is MDHEN and CDR2 is SYDVKM. The CDR3 nucleotides read TGTGCCAGCAGTTTACTGGCAGGGGGGGGTTCACCCCTCCACTTT. Its protein product is CASSLLAGGGSPLHF.

J is TRBJ2-7 and V is TRBV4-3; TRBD1 aligns across 8 bases. The CDR3 is 13 amino acids. The V gene end was trimmed by 5 bases and the J gene end by 7 bases; junction bases not matched to a gene: 7. Germline CDR1 is LGHNA and CDR2 is YSLEER. CDR3 in DNA: TGCGCCAGCAGCTCCAGGACAGGGAGAGAGCAGTACTTC. Translation gives CASSSRTGREQYF.

This clonotype was counted at least ten times. This chain joins TRBV4-2 and TRBJ1-1, with D perhaps TRBD1 (5 bases). Trimming took 0 bases from V and 3 from J, leaving 23 bases between them. The CDR3 loop spans 19 amino acids. Germline CDR1 reads LGHNA; CDR2 reads YNFKEQ. The CDR3 DNA is TGTGCCAGCAGCCAAGATAATCGGGGGGGAATCGGATCGGACACTGAAGCTTTCTTT. Protein: CASSQDNRGGIGSDTEAFF.

This clonotype was seen only a few times. V and J are TRBV2 and TRBJ2-3; the match to TRBD1 covers 10 bases. V trimming: 2 bases; J trimming: 1 base; junction bases outside the gene matches: 6. Germline CDR1 SNHLY, CDR2 FYNNEI. The CDR3 is 17 residues long. The CDR3 loop reads CASSERPGQGGTDTQYF. The CDR3 nucleotides are TGTGCCAGCAGTGAACGTCCAGGACAGGGGGGCACAGATACGCAGTATTTT.

This clonotype was seen ten or more times. The V call is TRBV7-9, the J call TRBJ1-1; D unresolved. Germline lookup yields CDR1 SEHNR and CDR2 FQNEAQ (reference sequence). The CDR3 extends over 11 amino acids. Trimming cost V 5 bases and J 6 bases, with 7 bases left between them. The CDR3 DNA reads TGTGCCAGCAGCCCATCGTCTGAAGCTTTCTTT. Translated: CASSPSSEAFF. Full variable domain (rest looked up from reference TRBV7-9 and TRBJ1-1): DTGVSQNPRHKITKRGQNVTFRCDPISEHNRLYWYRQTLGQGPEFLTYFQNEAQLEKSRLLSDRFSAERPKGSFSTLEIQRTEQGDSAMYLCASSPSSEAFFGQGTRLTVV.

This clonotype was detected only a few times. The chain has TRBV29-1 and TRBJ1-1; 8 nucleotides match TRBD1. This CDR3 is 15 amino acids long. Germline CDR1 reads SQVTM; CDR2 reads ANQGSEA. V dropped 4 bases and J dropped 0; count of bases not matched to a gene: 7. The CDR3 sequence is CSVAFPGGVNTEAFF. The CDR3 DNA reads as TGCAGCGTTGCATTCCCAGGGGGCGTGAACACTGAAGCTTTCTTT.

This clonotype appeared many times. The rearrangement links TRBV11-2 to TRBJ2-7, with 7 positions matching TRBD2. The germline gives CDR1 SGHAT, CDR2 FQNNGV. This CDR3 region has 13 residues. V shed 6 bases, J shed 0 bases, and the junction held 2 bases outside the gene matches. This CDR3 reads CASSWGGSYEQYF. CDR3 bases: TGTGCCAGCAGTTGGGGGGGCTCCTACGAGCAGTACTTC.

This clonotype was observed a few times. The chain combines TRBV29-1 with TRBJ2-7, with D unresolved. The CDR3 runs 11 residues. V was trimmed by 4 bases and J by 5 bases, leaving 9 bases between them. Germline V gives CDR1 SQVTM, CDR2 ANQGSEA. CDR3 protein: CSVGKRNEQYF. CDR3 nucleotide sequence: TGCAGCGTTGGGAAGAGGAACGAGCAGTACTTC.

In this sample, this clonotype turned up many times. The chain employs TRBV29-1 and TRBJ2-5; possibly TRBD1 for D (6 bases). CDR1 and CDR2 (germline): SQVTM, ANQGSEA. The CDR3 has 14 amino acids. V shed 1 base and J shed 1 base, with 10 bases lying between them. This CDR3 reads CSVEGQQGQETQYF. The CDR3 region has the DNA TGCAGCGTTGAAGGGCAACAGGGCCAAGAGACCCAGTACTTC.

This clonotype came up many times. Here the CDR3 DNA reads TGTGCCAGCAGCTTAGGTCTCGCGCGGGGGGTCGTTCCCGGGGAGCTGTTTTTT. Protein: CASSLGLARGVVPGELFF. The chain employs TRBV7-2 and TRBJ2-2; TRBD2 matches at 8 bases. From germline, CDR1 is SGHTA and CDR2 FQGNSA. V shed 1 base, J shed 6 bases, and the junction held 13 bases outside the gene matches. The CDR3 spans 18 residues. The full variable domain, with the rest looked up from reference TRBV7-2 and TRBJ2-2, is GAGVSQSPSNKVTEKGKDVELRCDPISGHTALYWYRQSLGQGLEFLIYFQGNSAPDKSGLPSDRFSAERTGGSVSTLTIQRTQQEDSAVYLCASSLGLARGVVPGELFFGEGSRLTVL.

The genes are TRBV29-1 and TRBJ2-7; 9 bases align to TRBD1. The CDR3 spans 13 residues. J was trimmed by 5 bases and V by 7 bases; bases with no gene match: 9. Germline CDR1 and CDR2: SQVTM and ANQGSEA. CDR3 coding DNA: TGCAGCGCCTCCTACGGGACAGGGAACGAGCAGTACTTC. Translation gives CSASYGTGNEQYF.

Ten or more counts support this clonotype. The chain couples TRBV11-2 to TRBJ2-7; D possibly matches TRBD1 or TRBD2 (5 bases each). This CDR3 has 14 residues. Germline V gene sequence: CDR1 SGHAT, CDR2 FQNNGV. Deletions cut 7 bases from V and 0 bases from J, with 13 bases between. The CDR3 reads CASTKGTASYEQYF. As DNA, the CDR3 is TGTGCCAGCACCAAGGGGACGGCCTCCTACGAGCAGTACTTC.

This clonotype has a count of ten or more. The J gene is TRBJ1-4, the V gene TRBV12-3 or TRBV12-4, with TRBD1 matching over 7 bases. The CDR3 contains 14 residues. Trimming removed 7 bases from V and 8 bases from J; junction bases left unmatched: 10. The CDR3 nucleotides read TGTGCCAGCAAGGCCAGGGGGGGCAGCGAAAAACTGTTTTTT. This gives the protein CASKARGGSEKLFF.

This clonotype has ten or more counts. The CDR3 sequence: CASSLRGVGYTF. In nucleotides, the CDR3 is TGTGCCAGCAGTTTACGTGGGGTAGGCTACACCTTC. This chain links TRBV27 with TRBJ1-2; D remains unclear. The length of the CDR3 is 12 residues. The V end lost 2 bases, the J end lost 8 bases, and 9 bases lay between the germline ends. Germline V gene lookup returns CDR1 MNHEY and CDR2 SMNVEV (reference sequence).

This clonotype was found a few times. This chain joins TRBV5-1 and TRBJ2-2; D is perhaps TRBD1 (6 bases). The CDR3 runs 16 residues. CDR1 and CDR2 from the germline V gene are SGHRS and YFSETQ. V lost 0 bases and J 3 bases, leaving 12 bases between the germline ends. For the CDR3, the DNA is TGCGCCAGCAGCTTGGTAACGGCAGGGGACACCGGGGAGCTGTTTTTT. Its translation: CASSLVTAGDTGELFF.

This clonotype was detected many times. This CDR3 is CASSWDPGDIQYF. As DNA, the CDR3 is TGCGCCAGCAGCTGGGACCCGGGAGACATTCAGTACTTC. The V call is TRBV5-1, the J call TRBJ2-4, with D tentatively TRBD2 (6 bases). Trimming shortened V by 3 bases and J by 8 bases, and 12 bases separated the two germline ends. The germline CDR1 and CDR2 sequences are SGHRS and YFSETQ. This CDR3 spans 13 amino acids.

This clonotype was counted ten times or more. V is TRBV7-2 and J is TRBJ2-7; D assignment may be TRBD1 or TRBD2 (5 bases each). Germline V lookup: CDR1 SGHTA, CDR2 FQGNSA. V gave up 0 bases and J gave up 6 bases, with 15 bases separating them. This CDR3 region has 15 residues. CDR3 sequence (DNA): TGTGCCAGCAGCTTAGCGAGGGGATTGTACGGCGAGCAGTACTTC. It codes for CASSLARGLYGEQYF.

This clonotype appeared a few times. This chain joins TRBV20-1 and TRBJ1-5; the match to TRBD1 covers 9 bases. The CDR3 has 15 residues. V shed 3 bases, J shed 4 bases, and the junction held 7 bases outside the gene matches. The germline V gene has CDR1 DFQATT and CDR2 SNEGSKA (reference sequence). CDR3 protein: CSASMGQGGNQPQHF. The CDR3 region has the DNA TGCAGTGCTAGCATGGGACAGGGAGGGAATCAGCCCCAGCATTTT.

The table lists this clonotype with many counts. This sequence joins TRBV9 and TRBJ2-2; 9 bases are shared with TRBD2. The CDR3 contains 16 residues. V trimming: 3 bases; J trimming: 2 bases; junction bases outside the gene matches: 5. CDR1 and CDR2 from the germline V gene are SGDLS and YYNGEE. CDR3 coding DNA: TGTGCCAGCAGCGGCCAGCGGGGGGTTAACACCGGGGAGCTGTTTTTT. Encoded protein: CASSGQRGVNTGELFF. Full variable domain (outside the CDR3, taken from reference TRBV9 and TRBJ2-2): DSGVTQTPKHLITATGQRVTLRCSPRSGDLSVYWYQQSLDQGLQFLIQYYNGEERAKGNILERFSAQQFPDLHSELNLSSLELGDSALYFCASSGQRGVNTGELFFGEGSRLTVL.

This clonotype was detected ten times or more. The chain couples TRBV20-1 to TRBJ2-7, with a tentative D call TRBD1 (5 bases). The CDR3 consists of 15 residues. V lost 0 bases and J 2 bases, leaving 14 bases between the germline ends. Germline V gene lookup returns CDR1 DFQATT and CDR2 SNEGSKA (reference sequence). The CDR3 is CSARDPRGPTYEQYF. The CDR3 nucleotides are TGCAGTGCTAGAGATCCTAGGGGCCCGACCTACGAGCAGTACTTC.

This clonotype was counted ten times or more. This chain joins TRBV14 and TRBJ2-5; D perhaps matches TRBD2 (7 bases). V was clipped by 3 bases and J by 5 bases, with 19 bases between them. The CDR3 has 16 amino acids. Germline CDR1 SGHDN, CDR2 FVKESK. The CDR3 here is CASSHRTPQGGETQYF. The DNA for the CDR3 is TGTGCCAGCAGCCACCGAACACCACAGGGAGGGGAGACCCAGTACTTC.